The sequence of this T cell receptor beta chain was determined in a study of blood T cells in healthy people across ages. They isolated at least 7 million PBMCs from each sample. PCR was performed a second time for about 7 to 12 cycles using a sample-barcoded 5' primer and a J-beta primer mix. Every cDNA was tagged by a template-switch adaptor with 12 random nucleotides. TCRdb analysed the 5' RACE reads with MiXCR anew, one entry per CDR3 protein. The repertoire consists of 1.5 million to 2 million distinct CDR3 sequences, with roughly 49% occurring once and the leading ten covering over 2%. Material for sequencing was blood. The TCR originated in a woman aged 40-49 years in good health.

The CDR3 region has the DNA TGCGCCAGCAGCTTGGAGGTATTAACCTATGGCTACACCTTC. It is translated as CASSLEVLTYGYTF. The chain employs TRBV5-1 and TRBJ1-2; D call uncertain. Trimming removed 0 bases at V and 4 bases at J, with 10 bases between. This CDR3 contains 14 residues. CDR1 is SGHRS, CDR2 YFSETQ, per germline.